This TCR beta chain was sequenced in a study of yellow fever vaccine responses in identical twins (dated by TCRdb to 2017 to 2018). A note on the overall study: The study precisely tracked vaccine-responding T cell clones in identical twins.

Here is what the overall study found, with its caveats: The authors reported that the T cell response to vaccination in identical twins appeared partly convergent and partly personalized.

The sample holds a few counts of this clonotype. What this receptor recognizes is not known. Base quality data are lacking; no much larger clone is found one base away. The germline V gene provides CDR1 SGHVS and CDR2 FQNEAQ. A distance of 4 bases separates the germline ends of V and J, which lose 1 base and 1 base respectively. Inclusive of the bounding cysteine and phenylalanine, the CDR3 is 13 residues long. The kept DNA is CDR3 alone, 39 bases in frame from the first base. The library was generated by RT-PCR. Reads for this sample came from an Illumina HiSeq 2500. TCRdb took the public reads, trimmed them with fastp at Q25, ran MiXCR for clone calling and kept in-frame beta chains. Duplicate CDR3 protein sequences are folded into a single record with the most common DNA and genes. The sample table holds 4,200 or so distinct CDR3 sequences, of which roughly 86% were seen once. Together, the top ten hold approximately 2.4% of the sample.

This receptor was identified in a woman between 18 and 29 years old who received the yellow fever vaccine. Donor details come from another sample of the same person, matched by shared clones. The chain is encoded by TRBV7-8 joined to TRBJ2-5; the D segment cannot be called with confidence. This specimen consisted of T cells from blood (PBMCs), unsorted or a sorted subset (not recorded which), obtained before or after yellow fever vaccination (not recorded which). CDR3 region: CASSLGIQETQYF. The base sequence is TGTGCCAGCAGCTTAGGTATCCAAGAGACCCAGTACTTC.